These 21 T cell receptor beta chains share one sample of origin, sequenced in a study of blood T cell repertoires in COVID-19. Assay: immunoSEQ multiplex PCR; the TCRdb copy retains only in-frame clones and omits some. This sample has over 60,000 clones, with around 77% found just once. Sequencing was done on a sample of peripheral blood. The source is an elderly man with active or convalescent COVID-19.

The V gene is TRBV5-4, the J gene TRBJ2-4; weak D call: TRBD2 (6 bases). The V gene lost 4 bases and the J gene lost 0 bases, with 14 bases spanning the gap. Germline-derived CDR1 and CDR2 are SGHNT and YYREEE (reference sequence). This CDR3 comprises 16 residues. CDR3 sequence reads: CASSREATLAKNIQYF. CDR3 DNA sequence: TGTGCCAGCAGCAGGGAGGCAACCCTAGCCAAAAACATTCAGTACTTC. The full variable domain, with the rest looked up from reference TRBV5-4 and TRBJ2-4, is ETGVTQSPTHLIKTRGQQVTLRCSSQSGHNTVSWYQQALGQGPQFIFQYYREEENGRGNFPPRFSGLQFPNYSSELNVNALELDDSALYLCASSREATLAKNIQYFGAGTRLSVL.

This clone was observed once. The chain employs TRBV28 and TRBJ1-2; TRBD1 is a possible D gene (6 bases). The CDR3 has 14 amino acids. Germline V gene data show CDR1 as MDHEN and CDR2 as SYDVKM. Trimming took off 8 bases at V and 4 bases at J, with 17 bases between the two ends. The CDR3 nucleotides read TGTGCCAGCGAGGGGGAGACACATGGCTATGGCTACACCTTC. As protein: CASEGETHGYGYTF.

The CDR3 DNA is TGTGCCAGCAGTGAATTCGGGGGGAATTCCAACTATGGCTACACCTTC. Translated, it gives CASSEFGGNSNYGYTF. The V call is TRBV2, the J call TRBJ1-2; D may be TRBD1 (5 bases). This CDR3 spans 16 amino acids. Germline CDR1 and CDR2: SNHLY and FYNNEI. The V end was cut by 2 bases, the J end by 2 bases, with 15 bases between.

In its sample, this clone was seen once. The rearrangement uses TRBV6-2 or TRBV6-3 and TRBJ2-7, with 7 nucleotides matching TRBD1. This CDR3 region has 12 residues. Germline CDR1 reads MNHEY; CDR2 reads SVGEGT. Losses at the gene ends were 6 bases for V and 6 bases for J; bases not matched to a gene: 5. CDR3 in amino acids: CASSPTGIEQYF. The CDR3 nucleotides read TGTGCCAGCAGCCCGACAGGGATCGAGCAGTACTTC.

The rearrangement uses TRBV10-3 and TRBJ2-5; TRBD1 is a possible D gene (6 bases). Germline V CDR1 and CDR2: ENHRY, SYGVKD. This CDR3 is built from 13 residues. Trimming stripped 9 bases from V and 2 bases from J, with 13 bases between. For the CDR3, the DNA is TGTGCCATACTCCGGGACAAACAAGAGACCCAGTACTTC. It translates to CAILRDKQETQYF.

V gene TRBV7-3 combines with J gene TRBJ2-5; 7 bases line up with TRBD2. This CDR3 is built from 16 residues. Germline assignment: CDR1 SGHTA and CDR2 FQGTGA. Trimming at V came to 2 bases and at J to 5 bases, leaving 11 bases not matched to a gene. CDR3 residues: CASSLEGGRSRETQYF. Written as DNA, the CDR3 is TGTGCCAGCAGCTTAGAAGGCGGGAGATCGAGGGAGACCCAGTACTTC.

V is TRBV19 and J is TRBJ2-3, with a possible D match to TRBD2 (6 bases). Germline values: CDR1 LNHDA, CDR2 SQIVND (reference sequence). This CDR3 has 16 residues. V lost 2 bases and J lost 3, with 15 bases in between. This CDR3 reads CASSISTRGGTDTQYF. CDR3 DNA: TGTGCCAGTAGTATATCGACTAGGGGTGGTACAGATACGCAGTATTTT.

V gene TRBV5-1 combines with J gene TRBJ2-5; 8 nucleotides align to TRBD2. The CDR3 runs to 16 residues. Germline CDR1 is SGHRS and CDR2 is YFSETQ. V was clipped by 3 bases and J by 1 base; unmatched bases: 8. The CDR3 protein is CASSSAGVGAQETQYF. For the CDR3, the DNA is TGCGCCAGCAGCTCAGCGGGAGTTGGGGCCCAAGAGACCCAGTACTTC.

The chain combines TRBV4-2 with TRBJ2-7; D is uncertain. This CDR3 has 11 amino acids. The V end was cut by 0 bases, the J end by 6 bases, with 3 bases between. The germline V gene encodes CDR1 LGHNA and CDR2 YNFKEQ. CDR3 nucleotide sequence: TGTGCCAGCAGCCAAGATAGCGAGCAGTACTTC. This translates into CASSQDSEQYF.

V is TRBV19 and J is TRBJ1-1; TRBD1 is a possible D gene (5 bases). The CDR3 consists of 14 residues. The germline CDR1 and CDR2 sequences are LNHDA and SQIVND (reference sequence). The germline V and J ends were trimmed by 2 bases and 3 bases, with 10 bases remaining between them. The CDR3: CASSIQGSHTEAFF. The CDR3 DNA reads TGTGCCAGTAGTATACAGGGAAGCCACACTGAAGCTTTCTTT.

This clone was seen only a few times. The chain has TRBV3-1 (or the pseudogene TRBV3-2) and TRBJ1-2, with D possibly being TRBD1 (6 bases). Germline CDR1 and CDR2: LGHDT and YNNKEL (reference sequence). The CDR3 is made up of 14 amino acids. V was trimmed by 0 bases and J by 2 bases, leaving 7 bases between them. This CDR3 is CASSQEGQNYGYTF. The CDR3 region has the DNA TGTGCCAGCAGCCAAGAGGGACAAAACTATGGCTACACCTTC.

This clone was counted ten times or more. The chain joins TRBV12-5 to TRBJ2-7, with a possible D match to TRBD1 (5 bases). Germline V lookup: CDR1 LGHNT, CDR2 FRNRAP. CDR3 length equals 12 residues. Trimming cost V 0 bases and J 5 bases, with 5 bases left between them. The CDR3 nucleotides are TGTGCTAGTGGTTTGGTGACAGACGAGCAGTACTTC. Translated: CASGLVTDEQYF.

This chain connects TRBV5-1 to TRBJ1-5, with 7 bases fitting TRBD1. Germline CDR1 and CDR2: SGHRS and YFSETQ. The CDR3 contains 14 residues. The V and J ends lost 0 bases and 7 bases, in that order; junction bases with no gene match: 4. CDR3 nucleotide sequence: TGCGCCAGCAGCTTGGAGACAGGGTACCAGCCCCAGCATTTT. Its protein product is CASSLETGYQPQHF.

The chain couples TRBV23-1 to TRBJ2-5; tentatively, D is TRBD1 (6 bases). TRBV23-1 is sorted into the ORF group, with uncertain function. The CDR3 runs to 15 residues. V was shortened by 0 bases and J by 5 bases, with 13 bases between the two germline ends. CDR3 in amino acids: CASSQSYQGRETQYF. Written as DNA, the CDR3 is TGCGCCAGCAGTCAATCATATCAGGGGCGGGAGACCCAGTACTTC.

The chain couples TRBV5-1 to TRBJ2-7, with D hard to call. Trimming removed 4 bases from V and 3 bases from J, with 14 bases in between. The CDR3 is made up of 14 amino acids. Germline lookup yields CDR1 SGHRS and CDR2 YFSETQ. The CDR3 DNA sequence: TGCGCCAGCAGCCGCGGCATAGGCTACTACGAGCAGTACTTC. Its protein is CASSRGIGYYEQYF.

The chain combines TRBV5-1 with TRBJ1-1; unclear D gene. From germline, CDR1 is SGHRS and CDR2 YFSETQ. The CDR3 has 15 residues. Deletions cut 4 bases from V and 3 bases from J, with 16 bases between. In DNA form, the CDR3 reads TGCGCCAGCAGCCCAAGTCCCTTCCGGGACACTGAAGCTTTCTTT. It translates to CASSPSPFRDTEAFF.

In nucleotides, the CDR3 is TGCGCCAGCAGCCAAGAACTCTACTCACCCCTCCACTTT. It specifies CASSQELYSPLHF. The chain recombines TRBV4-3 with TRBJ1-6; D gene uncertain. Germline V gene sequence: CDR1 LGHNA, CDR2 YSLEER. Deletions cut 0 bases from V and 10 bases from J, with 7 bases between. The CDR3 sequence is 13 residues long.

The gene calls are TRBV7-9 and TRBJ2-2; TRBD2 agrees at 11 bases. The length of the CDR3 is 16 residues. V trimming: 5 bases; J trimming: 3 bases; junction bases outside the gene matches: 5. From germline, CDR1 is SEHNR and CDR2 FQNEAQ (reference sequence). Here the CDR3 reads CASSTIAGGDTGELFF. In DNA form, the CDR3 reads TGTGCCAGCAGCACCATAGCGGGAGGGGACACCGGGGAGCTGTTTTTT.

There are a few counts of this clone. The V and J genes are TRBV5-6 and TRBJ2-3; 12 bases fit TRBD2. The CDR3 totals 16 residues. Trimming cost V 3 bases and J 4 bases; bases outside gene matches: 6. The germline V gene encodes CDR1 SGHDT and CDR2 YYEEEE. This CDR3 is CASSSRTSGVSDTQYF. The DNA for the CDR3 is TGTGCCAGCAGCTCCAGGACTAGCGGGGTGTCAGATACGCAGTATTTT.

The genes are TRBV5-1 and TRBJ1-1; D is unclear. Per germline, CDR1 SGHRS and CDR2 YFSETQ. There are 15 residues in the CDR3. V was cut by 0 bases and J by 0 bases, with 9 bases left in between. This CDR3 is CASSLVAAVNTEAFF. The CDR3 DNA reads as TGCGCCAGCAGCTTGGTGGCGGCCGTGAACACTGAAGCTTTCTTT.

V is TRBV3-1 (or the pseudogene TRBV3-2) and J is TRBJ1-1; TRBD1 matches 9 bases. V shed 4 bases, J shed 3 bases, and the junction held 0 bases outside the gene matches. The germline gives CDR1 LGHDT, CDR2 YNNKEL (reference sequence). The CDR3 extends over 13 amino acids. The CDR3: CASSRQGDTEAFF. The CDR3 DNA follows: TGTGCCAGCAGCCGACAGGGGGACACTGAAGCTTTCTTT.